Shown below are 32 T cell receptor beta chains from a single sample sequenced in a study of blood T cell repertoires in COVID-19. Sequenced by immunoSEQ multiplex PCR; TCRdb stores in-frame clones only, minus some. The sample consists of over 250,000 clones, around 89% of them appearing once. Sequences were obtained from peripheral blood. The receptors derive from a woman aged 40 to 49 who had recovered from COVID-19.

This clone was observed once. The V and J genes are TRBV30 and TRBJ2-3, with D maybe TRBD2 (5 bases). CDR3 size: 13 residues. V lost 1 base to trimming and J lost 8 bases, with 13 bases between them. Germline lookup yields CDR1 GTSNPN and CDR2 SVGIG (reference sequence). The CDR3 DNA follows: TGTGCCTGGAGTGCCCCGGGGATAGGTACGCAGTATTTT. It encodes CAWSAPGIGTQYF.

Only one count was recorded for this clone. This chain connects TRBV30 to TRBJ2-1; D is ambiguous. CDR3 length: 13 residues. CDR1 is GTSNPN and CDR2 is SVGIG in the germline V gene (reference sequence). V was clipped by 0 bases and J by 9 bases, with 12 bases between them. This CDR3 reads CAWSVSSSGEQFF. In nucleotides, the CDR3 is TGTGCCTGGAGTGTAAGTAGTTCGGGTGAGCAGTTCTTC.

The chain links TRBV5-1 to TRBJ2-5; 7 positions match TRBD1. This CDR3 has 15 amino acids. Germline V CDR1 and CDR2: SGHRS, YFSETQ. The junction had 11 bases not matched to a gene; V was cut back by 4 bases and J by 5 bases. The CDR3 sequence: CASSPEGGTYETQYF. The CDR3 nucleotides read TGCGCCAGCAGCCCCGAAGGGGGCACGTACGAGACCCAGTACTTC. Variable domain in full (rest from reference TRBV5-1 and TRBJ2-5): KAGVTQTPRYLIKTRGQQVTLSCSPISGHRSVSWYQQTPGQGLQFLFEYFSETQRNKGNFPGRFSGRQFSNSRSEMNVSTLELGDSALYLCASSPEGGTYETQYFGPGTRLLVL.

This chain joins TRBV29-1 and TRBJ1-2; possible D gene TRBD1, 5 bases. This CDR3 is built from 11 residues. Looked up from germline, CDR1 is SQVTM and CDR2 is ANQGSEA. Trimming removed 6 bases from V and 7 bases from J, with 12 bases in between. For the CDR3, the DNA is TGCAGCGTACCTATGGGGGGTGGCTACACCTTC. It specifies CSVPMGGGYTF.

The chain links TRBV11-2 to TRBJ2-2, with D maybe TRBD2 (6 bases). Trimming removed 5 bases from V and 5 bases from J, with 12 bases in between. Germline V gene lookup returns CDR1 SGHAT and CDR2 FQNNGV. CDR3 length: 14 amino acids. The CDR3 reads CASSPSGRTGELFF. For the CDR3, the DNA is TGTGCCAGCAGCCCGAGTGGGAGGACCGGGGAGCTGTTTTTT.

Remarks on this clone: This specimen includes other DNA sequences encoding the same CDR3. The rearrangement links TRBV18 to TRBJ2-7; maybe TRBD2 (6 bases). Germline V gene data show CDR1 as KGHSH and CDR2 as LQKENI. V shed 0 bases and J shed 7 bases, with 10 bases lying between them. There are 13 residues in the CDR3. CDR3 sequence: CASSPPVAGEQYF. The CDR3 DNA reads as TGTGCCAGCTCACCACCGGTTGCGGGGGAGCAGTACTTC.

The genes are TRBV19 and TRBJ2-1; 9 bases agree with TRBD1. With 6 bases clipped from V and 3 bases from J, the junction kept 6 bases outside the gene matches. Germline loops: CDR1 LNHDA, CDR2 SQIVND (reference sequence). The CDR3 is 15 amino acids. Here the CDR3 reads CASSPRDRDYNEQFF. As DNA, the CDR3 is TGTGCCAGTAGCCCCCGGGACAGGGACTACAATGAGCAGTTCTTC. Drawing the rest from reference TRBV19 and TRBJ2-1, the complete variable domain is DGGITQSPKYLFRKEGQNVTLSCEQNLNHDAMYWYRQDPGQGLRLIYYSQIVNDFQKGDIAEGYSVSREKKESFPLTVTSAQKNPTAFYLCASSPRDRDYNEQFFGPGTRLTVL.

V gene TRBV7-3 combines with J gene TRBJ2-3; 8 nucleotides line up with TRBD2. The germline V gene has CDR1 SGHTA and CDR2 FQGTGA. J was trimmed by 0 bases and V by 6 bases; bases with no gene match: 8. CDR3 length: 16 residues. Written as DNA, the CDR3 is TGTGCCAGCAGACGCACTAGCGGACCTAGCACAGATACGCAGTATTTT. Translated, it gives CASRRTSGPSTDTQYF.

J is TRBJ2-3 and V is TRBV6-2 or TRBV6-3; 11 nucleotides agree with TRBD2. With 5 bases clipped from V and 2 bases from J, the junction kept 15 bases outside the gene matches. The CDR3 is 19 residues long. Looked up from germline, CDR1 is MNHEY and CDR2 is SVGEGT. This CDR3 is CASSTPRGGSGRDTDTQYF. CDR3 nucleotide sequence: TGTGCCAGCAGTACCCCACGGGGGGGTAGCGGGAGGGACACAGATACGCAGTATTTT.

The CDR3 DNA follows: TGTGCCAGCAGCCCACGGGGGACGGGACTACGCTCCTACGAGCAGTACTTC. Amino acid sequence: CASSPRGTGLRSYEQYF. This chain joins TRBV21-1 and TRBJ2-7; the table's TRBD2 call for D was not verified on the DNA. TRBV21-1 corresponds to a pseudogene. The length of the CDR3 is 17 residues.

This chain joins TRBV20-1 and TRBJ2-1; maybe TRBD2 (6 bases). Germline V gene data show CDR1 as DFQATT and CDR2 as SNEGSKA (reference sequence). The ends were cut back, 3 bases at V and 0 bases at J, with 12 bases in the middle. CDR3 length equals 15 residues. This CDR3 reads CSASGGPSSYNEQFF. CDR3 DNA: TGCAGTGCTAGTGGAGGGCCCAGCTCCTACAATGAGCAGTTCTTC.

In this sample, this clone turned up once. The CDR3 protein is CASSLGQMAEAFF. The CDR3 DNA sequence: TGCGCCAGCAGCTTGGGCCAGATGGCTGAAGCTTTCTTT. The chain combines TRBV5-1 with TRBJ1-1; D is unclear. Germline lookup yields CDR1 SGHRS and CDR2 YFSETQ. Trimming stripped 0 bases from V and 6 bases from J, with 9 bases between. The CDR3 contains 13 residues.

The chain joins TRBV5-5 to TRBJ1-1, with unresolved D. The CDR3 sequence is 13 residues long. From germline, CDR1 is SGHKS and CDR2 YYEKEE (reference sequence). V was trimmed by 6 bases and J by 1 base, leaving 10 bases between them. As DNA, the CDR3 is TGTGCCAGCACCAACCAGGCGAACACTGAAGCTTTCTTT. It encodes CASTNQANTEAFF.

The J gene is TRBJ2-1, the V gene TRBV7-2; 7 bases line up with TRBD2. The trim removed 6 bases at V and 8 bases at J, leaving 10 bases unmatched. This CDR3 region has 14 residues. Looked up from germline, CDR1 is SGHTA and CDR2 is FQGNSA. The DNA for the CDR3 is TGTGCCAGCAGTCGGGCGGGAGACGGCGATGAGCAGTTCTTC. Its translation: CASSRAGDGDEQFF.

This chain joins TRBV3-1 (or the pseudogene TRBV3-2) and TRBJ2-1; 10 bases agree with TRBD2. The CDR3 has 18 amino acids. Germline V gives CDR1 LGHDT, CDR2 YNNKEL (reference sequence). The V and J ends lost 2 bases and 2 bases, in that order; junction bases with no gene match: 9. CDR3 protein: CASSQPGLAHPAYNEQFF. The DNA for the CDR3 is TGTGCCAGCAGCCAACCGGGACTAGCGCATCCCGCCTACAATGAGCAGTTCTTC.

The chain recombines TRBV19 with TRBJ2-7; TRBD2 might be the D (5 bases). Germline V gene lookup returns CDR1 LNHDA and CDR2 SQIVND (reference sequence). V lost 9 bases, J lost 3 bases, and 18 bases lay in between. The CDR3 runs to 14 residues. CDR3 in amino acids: CASREGPTNYEQYF. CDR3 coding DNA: TGTGCCAGCCGAGAGGGTCCCACGAACTACGAGCAGTACTTC.

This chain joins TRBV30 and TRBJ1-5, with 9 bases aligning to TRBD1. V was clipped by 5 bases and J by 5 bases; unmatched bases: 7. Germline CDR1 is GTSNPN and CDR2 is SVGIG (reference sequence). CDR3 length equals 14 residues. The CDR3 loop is CAWGATGGHQPQHF. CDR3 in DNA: TGTGCCTGGGGGGCGACAGGGGGGCATCAGCCCCAGCATTTT.

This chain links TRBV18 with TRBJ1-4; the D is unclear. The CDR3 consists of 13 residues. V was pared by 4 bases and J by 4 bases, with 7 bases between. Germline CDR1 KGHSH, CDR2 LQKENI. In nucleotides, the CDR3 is TGTGCCAGCTCACGGGCCCATAATGAAAAACTGTTTTTT. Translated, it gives CASSRAHNEKLFF.

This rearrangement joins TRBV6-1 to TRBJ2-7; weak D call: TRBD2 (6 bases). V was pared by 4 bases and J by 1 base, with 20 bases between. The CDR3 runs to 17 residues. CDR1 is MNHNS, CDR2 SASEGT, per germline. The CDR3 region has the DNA TGTGCCAGCAGTGGACGGATCGGAGGGGCCGGGTCCTACGAGCAGTACTTC. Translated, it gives CASSGRIGGAGSYEQYF.

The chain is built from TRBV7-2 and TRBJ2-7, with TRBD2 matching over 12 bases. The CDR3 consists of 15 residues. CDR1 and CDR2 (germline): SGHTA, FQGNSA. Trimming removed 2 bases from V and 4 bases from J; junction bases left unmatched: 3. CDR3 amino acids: CASSLPTSGSYEQYF. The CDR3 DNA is TGTGCCAGCAGCTTACCGACTAGCGGGAGTTACGAGCAGTACTTC. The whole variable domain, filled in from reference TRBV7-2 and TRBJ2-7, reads GAGVSQSPSNKVTEKGKDVELRCDPISGHTALYWYRQSLGQGLEFLIYFQGNSAPDKSGLPSDRFSAERTGGSVSTLTIQRTQQEDSAVYLCASSLPTSGSYEQYFGPGTRLTVT.

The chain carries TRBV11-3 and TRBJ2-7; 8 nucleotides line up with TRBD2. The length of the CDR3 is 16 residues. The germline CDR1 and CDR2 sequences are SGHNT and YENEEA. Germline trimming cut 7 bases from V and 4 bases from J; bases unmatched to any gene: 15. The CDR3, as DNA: TGTGCCAGCATCCCCCGTCCAGCGGGAGAGGGGTACGAGCAGTACGTC. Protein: CASIPRPAGEGYEQYV.

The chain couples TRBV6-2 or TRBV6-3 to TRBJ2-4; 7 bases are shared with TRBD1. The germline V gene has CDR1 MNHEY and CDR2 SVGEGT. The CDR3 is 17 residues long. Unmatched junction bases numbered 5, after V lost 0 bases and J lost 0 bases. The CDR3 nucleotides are TGTGCCAGCAGTTACTCGGGACAGACCCTAGCCAAAAACATTCAGTACTTC. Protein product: CASSYSGQTLAKNIQYF.

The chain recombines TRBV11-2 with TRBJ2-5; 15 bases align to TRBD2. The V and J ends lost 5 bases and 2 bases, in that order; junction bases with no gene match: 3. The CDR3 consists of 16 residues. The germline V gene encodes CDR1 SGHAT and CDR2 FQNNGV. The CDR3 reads CASSLGTSGRQETQYF. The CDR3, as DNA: TGTGCCAGCAGCCTAGGGACTAGCGGGAGGCAAGAGACCCAGTACTTC.

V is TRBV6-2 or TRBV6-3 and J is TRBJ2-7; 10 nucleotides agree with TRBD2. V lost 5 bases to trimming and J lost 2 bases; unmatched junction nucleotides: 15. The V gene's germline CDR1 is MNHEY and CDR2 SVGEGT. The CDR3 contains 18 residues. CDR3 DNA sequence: TGTGCCAGCAGTACCCGCGGAGGTTCTAGCGGGAGAACCTACGAGCAGTACTTC. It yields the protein CASSTRGGSSGRTYEQYF.

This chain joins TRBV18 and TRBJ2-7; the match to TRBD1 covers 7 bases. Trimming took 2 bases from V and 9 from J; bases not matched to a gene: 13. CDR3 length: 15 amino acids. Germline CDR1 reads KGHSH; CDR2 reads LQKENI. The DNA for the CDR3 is TGTGCCAGCTCACCAGCCGCAGGGGGTCTTGTCGTGCAGTACTTC. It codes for CASSPAAGGLVVQYF. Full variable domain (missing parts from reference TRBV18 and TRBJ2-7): NAGVMQNPRHLVRRRGQEARLRCSPMKGHSHVYWYRQLPEEGLKFMVYLQKENIIDESGMPKERFSAEFPKEGPSILRIQQVVRGDSAAYFCASSPAAGGLVVQYFGPGTRLTVT.

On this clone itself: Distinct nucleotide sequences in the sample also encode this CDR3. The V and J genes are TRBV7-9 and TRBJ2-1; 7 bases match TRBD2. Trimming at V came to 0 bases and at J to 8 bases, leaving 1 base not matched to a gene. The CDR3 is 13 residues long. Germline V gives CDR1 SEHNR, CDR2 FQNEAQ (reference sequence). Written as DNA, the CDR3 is TGTGCCAGCAGCTTAGCGGGAGGGGATGAGCAGTTCTTC. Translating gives CASSLAGGDEQFF.

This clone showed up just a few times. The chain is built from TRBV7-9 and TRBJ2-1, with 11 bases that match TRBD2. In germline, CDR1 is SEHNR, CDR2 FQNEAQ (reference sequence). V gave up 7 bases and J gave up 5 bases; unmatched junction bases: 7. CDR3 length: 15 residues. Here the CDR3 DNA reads TGTGCCAGCAACCCACTAGCGGGGGCTGACAATGAGCAGTTCTTC. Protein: CASNPLAGADNEQFF. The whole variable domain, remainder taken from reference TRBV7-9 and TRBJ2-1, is DTGVSQNPRHKITKRGQNVTFRCDPISEHNRLYWYRQTLGQGPEFLTYFQNEAQLEKSRLLSDRFSAERPKGSFSTLEIQRTEQGDSAMYLCASNPLAGADNEQFFGPGTRLTVL.

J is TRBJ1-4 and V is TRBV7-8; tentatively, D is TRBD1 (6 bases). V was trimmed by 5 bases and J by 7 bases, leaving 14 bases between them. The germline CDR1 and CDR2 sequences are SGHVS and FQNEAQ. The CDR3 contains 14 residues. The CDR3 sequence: CASSQTGFGEKLFF. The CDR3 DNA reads TGTGCCAGCAGCCAAACAGGGTTCGGTGAAAAACTGTTTTTT.

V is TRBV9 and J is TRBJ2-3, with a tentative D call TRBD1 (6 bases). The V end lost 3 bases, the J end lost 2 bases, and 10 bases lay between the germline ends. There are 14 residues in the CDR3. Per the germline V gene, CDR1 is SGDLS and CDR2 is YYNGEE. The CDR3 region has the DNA TGTGCCAGCAGCGCCCACAGGGCCACAGATACGCAGTATTTT. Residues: CASSAHRATDTQYF.

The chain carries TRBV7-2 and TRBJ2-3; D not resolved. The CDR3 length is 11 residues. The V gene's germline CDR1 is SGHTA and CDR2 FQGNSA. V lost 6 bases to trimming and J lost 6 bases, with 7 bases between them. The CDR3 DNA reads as TGTGCCAGCAGATCGGGTGATACGCAGTATTTT. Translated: CASRSGDTQYF.

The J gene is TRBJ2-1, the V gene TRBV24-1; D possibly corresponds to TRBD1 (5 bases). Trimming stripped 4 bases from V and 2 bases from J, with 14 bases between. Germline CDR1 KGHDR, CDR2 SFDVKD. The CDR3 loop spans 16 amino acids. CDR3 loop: CATSDPGPPTYNEQFF. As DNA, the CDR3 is TGTGCCACCAGTGACCCAGGGCCGCCCACCTACAATGAGCAGTTCTTC.

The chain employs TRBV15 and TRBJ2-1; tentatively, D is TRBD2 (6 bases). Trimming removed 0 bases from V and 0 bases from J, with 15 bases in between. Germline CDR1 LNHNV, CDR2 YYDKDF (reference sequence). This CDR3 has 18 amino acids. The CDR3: CATSRDGGTPSSYNEQFF. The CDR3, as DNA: TGTGCCACCAGCAGAGATGGGGGGACCCCCAGCTCCTACAATGAGCAGTTCTTC.